A selection of T cell receptor beta chains follows, all from one sample in a study of CD8+CD57+ T cells in acquired aplastic anemia. TCRdb reanalysed the reads using MiXCR and keeps one entry per CDR3 protein. The table includes a few hundred thousand distinct CDR3 sequences, 25% to 40% detected once. Specimen: sorted CD4+, CD8+, or CD8+CD57+ T cells (not recorded which) from PBMCs. Source of these receptors: a human donor with aplastic anemia. CDR3s include the opening cysteine and the closing phenylalanine or tryptophan. A D gene is named only where the DNA matches it firmly. Not every row has a clone size; where given, it reads once, few, many or a size class.

CDR3 length | J gene | D gene | clone size | V gene | CDR3 DNA | CDR3 protein
13 | TRBJ1-1 | NA | NA | TRBV20-1 | TGCAGTGCGAACCCGGGGGCAGCAACTGAAGCTTTCTTT | CSANPGAATEAFF
16 | TRBJ1-6 | NA | many | TRBV24-1 | TGTGCCACCAGTGGTATACAGGGTCGGAATAATTCACCCCTCCACTTT | CATSGIQGRNNSPLHF
15 | TRBJ2-3 | NA | NA | TRBV3-1 | TGTGCCAGCAGCCCAAGAAGGGGGGCCGTAGATACGCAGTATTTT | CASSPRRGAVDTQYF
13 | TRBJ2-7 | NA | many | TRBV24-1 | TGTGCCACCAGTGATTCGGGAGTGAAAGAGCAGTACTTC | CATSDSGVKEQYF
15 | TRBJ2-7 | TRBD1 | many | TRBV10-3 | TGTGCCATCAGTGCGACAGGGGGCCTAGACCACGAGCAGTACTTC | CAISATGGLDHEQYF
13 | TRBJ2-7 | NA | NA | TRBV19 | TGTGCCAGTAGTCACGGGCCGACCTACGAGCAGTACTTC | CASSHGPTYEQYF
14 | TRBJ2-1 | NA | many | TRBV7-9 | TGTGCCACTTCGTGGCTAGCGTTATACAATGAGCAGTTCTTC | CATSWLALYNEQFF
13 | TRBJ2-7 | NA | NA | TRBV5-4 | TGTGCCAGCAGCGAGGGGACCGAATACGAGCAGTACTTC | CASSEGTEYEQYF
13 | TRBJ1-2 | NA | few | TRBV2 | TGTGCCAGCAGTGAAAGGCAGGTCTATGGCTACACCTTC | CASSERQVYGYTF
13 | TRBJ1-6 | NA | many | TRBV5-1 | TGCGCCAGCAGCCCTGCCGGGGATTCACCCCTCCACTTT | CASSPAGDSPLHF
16 | TRBJ2-2 | NA | NA | TRBV7-3 | TGTGCCAGCAGCTTGTACTCTCGCCCTGGCACCGGGGAGCTGTTTTTT | CASSLYSRPGTGELFF
14 | TRBJ1-2 | NA | NA | TRBV4-1 | TGCGCCAGCAGCCAAGAGTTTCTGTTGAGTAGGGTGGCCTTC | CASSQEFLLSRVAF
15 | TRBJ1-5 | TRBD1 | few | TRBV6-2/TRBV6-3 | TGTGCCAGCAGTTACTCCACAGGGGGTGGACAGCCCCAGCATTTT | CASSYSTGGGQPQHF
13 | TRBJ1-4 | NA | few | TRBV20-1 | TGCAGTGCTAAGGGGGGCGGGACTGAAAAACTGTTTTTT | CSAKGGGTEKLFF
12 | TRBJ2-7 | TRBD1 | many | TRBV20-1 | TGCAGTGCGGGACAGGGGGCGAACGAGCAGTACTTC | CSAGQGANEQYF
18 | TRBJ2-5 | TRBD2 | once | TRBV10-3 | TGTGCCAACACAGACACCGGGACTAGCGGGAGGGCCCAAGAGGCCCAGTACTTC | CANTDTGTSGRAQEAQYF
17 | TRBJ2-2 | TRBD2 | NA | TRBV25-1 | TGTGCCAGCAGTGCAACGACTAGCTTGGGGTACACCGGGGAGCTGTTTTTT | CASSATTSLGYTGELFF
15 | TRBJ1-6 | TRBD1 | few | TRBV27 | TGTGCCAGCAGTTTATTAGGGACAGCGAATTCACCCCTCCACTTT | CASSLLGTANSPLHF
13 | TRBJ1-2 | NA | many | TRBV2 | TGTGCCAGCAGTGTTGAGCAGGGTGGTGGCTACACCTTC | CASSVEQGGGYTF
17 | TRBJ2-7 | TRBD2 | many | TRBV29-1 | TGCAGCGTCGTGGGACTAGCGGGAGTTGGAGGATCCTACGAGCAGTACTTC | CSVVGLAGVGGSYEQYF
13 | TRBJ2-2 | NA | NA | TRBV28 | TGTGCCAGCAGTGTGCCGCGGACCGGGGAGCTGTTTTTT | CASSVPRTGELFF
15 | TRBJ1-1 | TRBD1 | NA | TRBV20-1 | TGCAGTGCCACACCTGCCGGGACAGGGGCCACTGAAGCTTTCTTT | CSATPAGTGATEAFF
15 | TRBJ1-4 | TRBD1 | few | TRBV3-1 | TGTGCCAGCAGCCACCCTGGGACAGCCTTCGGGAAACTGTTTTTT | CASSHPGTAFGKLFF
13 | TRBJ1-2 | NA | NA | TRBV10-2 | TGTGCCAGCAGTGAAGTGGGGGCAGGTGGCTACACCTTC | CASSEVGAGGYTF
13 | TRBJ1-2 | NA | NA | TRBV10-3 | TGTGCCATCAGCCCGAGTCAGGGTTATGGCTACACCTTC | CAISPSQGYGYTF
13 | TRBJ1-2 | NA | NA | TRBV12-3/TRBV12-4 | TGTGCCAGCAGTTTATGGGAGGGTTATGGCTACACCTTC | CASSLWEGYGYTF
16 | TRBJ2-2 | NA | NA | TRBV5-5 | TGTGCCAGCAGCGCCCGACGCCACCGCGAACACCGGGGAGCTGTTTTT | CASSARRHREHRGAVF
13 | TRBJ2-2 | NA | NA | TRBV20-1 | TGCAGTGCTCGGACAGCCAACACCGGGGAGCTGTTTTTT | CSARTANTGELFF
13 | TRBJ1-1 | NA | NA | TRBV20-1 | TGCAGCCAAAAGGCGTCTTTGGACACTGAAGCTTTCTTT | CSQKASLDTEAFF
13 | TRBJ2-1 | NA | NA | TRBV14 | TGTGCCAGCAGCCAAGCCGGCCCGAATGAGCAGTTCTTC | CASSQAGPNEQFF
14 | TRBJ2-2 | NA | many | TRBV24-1 | TGTGCCACCAGTGATGACGGAGTCGGCGGGGAGCTGTTTTTT | CATSDDGVGGELFF
12 | TRBJ1-3 | NA | many | TRBV6-1 | TGTGCCAGCAACCCCTCTGGAAACACCATATATTTT | CASNPSGNTIYF
15 | TRBJ2-7 | NA | NA | TRBV27 | TGTGCCAGCAGTTTATCGAGGAAGCGCGCCTACGAGCAGTACTTC | CASSLSRKRAYEQYF
14 | TRBJ2-7 | NA | many | TRBV7-9 | TGTGCCAGCAGCTTAGCTCCCCAGGCCTACGAGCAGTACTTC | CASSLAPQAYEQYF
14 | TRBJ1-2 | NA | many | TRBV5-4 | TGTGCCAGCACCGCCACAGGGATCGTCTATGGCTACACCTTC | CASTATGIVYGYTF
14 | TRBJ1-2 | NA | NA | TRBV7-9 | TGTGCCAGCAGTGAGGATGGGACAAACTATGGCTACACCTTC | CASSEDGTNYGYTF
13 | TRBJ1-2 | TRBD1 | NA | TRBV2 | TGCGCCAGGACGGGACAGGGCTCCAATGGCTACACCTTC | CARTGQGSNGYTF
13 | TRBJ1-3 | NA | NA | TRBV30 | TGTGCCTGCGAAAGGGGCTTAGGAAACACCATATATTTT | CACERGLGNTIYF
14 | TRBJ2-3 | NA | NA | TRBV20-1 | TGCAGTGCCAAAAGGGCGGGTAGCACAGATACGCAGTATTTT | CSAKRAGSTDTQYF
14 | TRBJ1-6 | NA | many | TRBV10-2 | TGCGCCAGCAGTCGGACAGCTCCAAATTCACCCCTCCACTTT | CASSRTAPNSPLHF
13 | TRBJ2-1 | TRBD1 | few | TRBV10-1 | TGTGCCAGCGACAGGGGCTCCTACAATGAGCAGTTCTTC | CASDRGSYNEQFF
13 | TRBJ2-7 | TRBD2 | many | TRBV20-1 | TGCAGTGCTAGCGCTAGCGGGAGCTACGAGCAGTACTTC | CSASASGSYEQYF
17 | TRBJ2-5 | TRBD1 | few | TRBV11-1 | TGTGCCAGCAGACAAAACCGGGACAGAGAAAACCAAGAGACCCAGTACTTC | CASRQNRDRENQETQYF
15 | TRBJ2-1 | NA | many | TRBV24-1 | TGTGCCACCAGTGACGCACAGGGCAGGGACAATGAGCAGTTCTTC | CATSDAQGRDNEQFF
14 | TRBJ2-7 | NA | once | TRBV15 | TGTGCCACTAGGGGCTCCTCTGATGGCTACGAGCAGTACTTC | CATRGSSDGYEQYF
16 | TRBJ2-7 | NA | many | TRBV19 | TGTGCCAGTAGTTCCATTGGCCAGGGGCGTTCCTACGAGCAGTACTTC | CASSSIGQGRSYEQYF
15 | TRBJ2-7 | TRBD1 | NA | TRBV7-6 | TGTGCCAGCAGCCTGACAGGGGGCAAGGTCGACGAGCAGTACTTC | CASSLTGGKVDEQYF
13 | TRBJ1-5 | NA | once | TRBV27 | TGTGCCAGCAGCCCCCTCATTGGGGGGCCCCAGCATTTT | CASSPLIGGPQHF
14 | TRBJ1-1 | NA | NA | TRBV5-8 | TGTGCCAGCAGCTCCGAGTGGTTGGGCACTGAAGCTTTCTTT | CASSSEWLGTEAFF
15 | TRBJ2-2 | TRBD2 | NA | TRBV9 | TGTGCCAGCAGCGTAGCGGGGGGTGACACCGGGGAGCTGTTTTTT | CASSVAGGDTGELFF
12 | TRBJ1-1 | NA | many | TRBV7-2 | TGTGCCAGCAGCTTATGGGGGGGTGTGGCTTTCTTT | CASSLWGGVAFF
17 | TRBJ2-7 | NA | NA | TRBV12-5 | TGTGCTAGTGGTTTGGTAGGTGGGACCGGCTCGTGGGGAGAGCCGTGCTTC | CASGLVGGTGSWGEPCF
13 | TRBJ2-7 | NA | many | TRBV7-2 | TGTGCCAGCAGTCGCCAAGGACGTTACGAGCAGTACTTC | CASSRQGRYEQYF
14 | TRBJ1-2 | TRBD1 | many | TRBV19 | TGTGCCAGTAGTACTCCGGGACAGGTCTATGGCTACACCTTC | CASSTPGQVYGYTF